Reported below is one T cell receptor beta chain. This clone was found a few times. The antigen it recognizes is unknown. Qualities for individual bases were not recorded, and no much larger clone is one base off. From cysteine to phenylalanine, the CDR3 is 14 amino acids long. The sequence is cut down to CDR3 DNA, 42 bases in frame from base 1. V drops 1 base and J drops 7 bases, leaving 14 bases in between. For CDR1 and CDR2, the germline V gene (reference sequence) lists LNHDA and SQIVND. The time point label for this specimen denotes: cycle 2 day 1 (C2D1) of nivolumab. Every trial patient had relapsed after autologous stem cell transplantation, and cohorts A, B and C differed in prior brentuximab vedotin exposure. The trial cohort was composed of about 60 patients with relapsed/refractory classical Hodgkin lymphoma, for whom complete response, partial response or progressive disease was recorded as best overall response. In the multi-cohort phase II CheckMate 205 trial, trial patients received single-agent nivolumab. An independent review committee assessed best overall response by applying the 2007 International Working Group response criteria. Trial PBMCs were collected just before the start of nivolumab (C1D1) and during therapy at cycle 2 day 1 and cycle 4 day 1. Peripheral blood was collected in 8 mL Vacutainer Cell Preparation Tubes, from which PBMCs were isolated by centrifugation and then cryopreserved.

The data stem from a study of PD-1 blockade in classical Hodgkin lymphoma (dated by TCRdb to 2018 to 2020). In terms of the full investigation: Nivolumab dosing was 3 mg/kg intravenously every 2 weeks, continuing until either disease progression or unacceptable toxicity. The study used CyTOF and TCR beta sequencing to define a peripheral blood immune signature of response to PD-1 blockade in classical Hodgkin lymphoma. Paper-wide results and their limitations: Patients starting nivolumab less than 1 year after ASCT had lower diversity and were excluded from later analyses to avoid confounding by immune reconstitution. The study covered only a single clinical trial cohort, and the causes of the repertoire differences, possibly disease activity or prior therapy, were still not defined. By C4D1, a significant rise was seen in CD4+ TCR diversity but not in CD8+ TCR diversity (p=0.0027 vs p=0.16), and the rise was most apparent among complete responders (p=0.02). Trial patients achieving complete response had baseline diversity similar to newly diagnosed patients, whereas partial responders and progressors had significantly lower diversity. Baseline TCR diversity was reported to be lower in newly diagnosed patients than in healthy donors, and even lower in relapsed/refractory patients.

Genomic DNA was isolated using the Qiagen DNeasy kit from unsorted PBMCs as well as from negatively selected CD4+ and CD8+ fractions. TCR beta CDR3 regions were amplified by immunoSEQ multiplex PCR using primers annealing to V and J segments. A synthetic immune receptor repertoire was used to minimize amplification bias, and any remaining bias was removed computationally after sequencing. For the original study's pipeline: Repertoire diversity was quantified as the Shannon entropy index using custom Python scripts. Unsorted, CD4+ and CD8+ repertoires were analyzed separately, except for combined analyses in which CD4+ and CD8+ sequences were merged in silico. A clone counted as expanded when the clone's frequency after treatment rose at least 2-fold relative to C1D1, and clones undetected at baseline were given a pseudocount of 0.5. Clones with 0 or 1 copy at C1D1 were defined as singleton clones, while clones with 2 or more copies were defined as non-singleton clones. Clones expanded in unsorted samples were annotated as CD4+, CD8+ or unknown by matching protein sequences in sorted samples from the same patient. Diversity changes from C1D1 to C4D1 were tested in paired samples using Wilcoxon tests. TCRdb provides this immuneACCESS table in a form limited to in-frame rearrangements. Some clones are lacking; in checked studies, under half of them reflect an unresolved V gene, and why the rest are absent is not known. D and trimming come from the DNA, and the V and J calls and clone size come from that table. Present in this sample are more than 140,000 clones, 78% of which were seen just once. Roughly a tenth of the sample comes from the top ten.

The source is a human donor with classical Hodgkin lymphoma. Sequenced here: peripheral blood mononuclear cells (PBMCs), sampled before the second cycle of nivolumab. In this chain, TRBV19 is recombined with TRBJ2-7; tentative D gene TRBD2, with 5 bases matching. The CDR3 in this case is CASSIAGGHSEQYF. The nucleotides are TGTGCCAGTAGTATAGCTGGCGGGCATTCGGAGCAGTACTTC.